One sample yielded the 29 T cell receptor beta chains listed below, sequenced in a study of cytomegalovirus exposure and HLA in healthy donors. Primers included in the PCR were 60 Vbeta and 13 Jbeta primers. Libraries were prepared by immunoSEQ multiplex PCR; TCRdb keeps only in-frame clonotypes and omits some of them. The sample contains fewer than 350,000 clones, about 90% of which appear only once. Material for sequencing was PBMCs. The receptors here all came from a woman in her late teens or twenties in good health and CMV-seronegative.

About this clone itself: Its ends do not fully match the called genes, so a read error is possible. This sequence joins TRBV29-1 and TRBJ1-1; D gene uncertain. This CDR3 spans 10 amino acids. The germline gives CDR1 SQVTM, CDR2 ANQGSEA. CDR3 nucleotides: TGCAGCGGGACCGCGGGAGTTGTCAGCTTT. Its translation: CSGTAGVVSF. The entire variable domain, with the rest obtained from reference TRBV29-1 and TRBJ1-1, is as follows: SAVISQKPSRDICQRGTSLTIQCQVDSQVTMMFWYRQQPGQSLTLIATANQGSEATYESGFVIDKFPISRPNLTFSTLTVSNMSPEDSSIYLCSGTAGVVSFGQGTRLTVV.

This CDR3 reads CASSQVRARNEKLFF. The CDR3 nucleotides read TGTGCCAGCAGCCAAGTAAGAGCCCGTAATGAAAAACTGTTTTTT. The chain uses TRBV14 and TRBJ1-4; D not certain. CDR3 length: 15 residues. Germline CDR1 reads SGHDN; CDR2 reads FVKESK. V was shortened by 1 base and J by 4 bases, with 10 bases between the two germline ends. Drawing the rest from reference TRBV14 and TRBJ1-4, the complete variable domain is EAGVTQFPSHSVIEKGQTVTLRCDPISGHDNLYWYRRVMGKEIKFLLHFVKESKQDESGMPNNRFLAERTGGTYSTLKVQPAELEDSGVYFCASSQVRARNEKLFFGSGTQLSVL.

This sequence joins TRBV30 and TRBJ2-7; D is possibly TRBD1 or TRBD2 (5 bases each). Germline V gene lookup returns CDR1 GTSNPN and CDR2 SVGIG (reference sequence). The V and J ends lost 8 bases and 0 bases respectively, with 11 bases between them. The CDR3 length is 12 residues. The CDR3 loop reads CAGTVSSYEQYF. For the CDR3, the DNA is TGTGCCGGGACGGTAAGCTCCTACGAGCAGTACTTC.

The chain combines TRBV7-9 with TRBJ1-6; a possible D gene is TRBD1 (5 bases). In germline, CDR1 is SEHNR, CDR2 FQNEAQ (reference sequence). V lost 5 bases and J lost 9, with 26 bases in between. This CDR3 spans 18 amino acids. The CDR3 is CASSLRGGPAVRSSPLHF. The CDR3 bases are TGTGCCAGCAGCCTTAGGGGAGGTCCAGCGGTTCGTTCTTCACCCCTCCACTTT.

This clone was recorded a few times. The CDR3, as DNA: TGTGCTAGTGCCTGGGTAGCGGGGGGCGACTACAATGAGCAGTTCTTC. Residues: CASAWVAGGDYNEQFF. The chain uses TRBV12-5 and TRBJ2-1; TRBD2 matches at 10 bases. Germline V CDR1 and CDR2: LGHNT, FRNRAP. The CDR3 contains 16 residues. The trim removed 7 bases at V and 3 bases at J, leaving 9 bases unmatched.

This chain joins TRBV6-1 and TRBJ2-4, with a tentative D call TRBD2 (5 bases). CDR1 MNHNS and CDR2 SASEGT come from the germline V gene. V was clipped by 3 bases and J by 9 bases, with 9 bases between them. This CDR3 is built from 12 residues. This CDR3 reads CASSDYRGIQYF. The CDR3 DNA reads TGTGCCAGCAGTGATTATCGGGGCATTCAGTACTTC.

This chain uses TRBV7-2 with TRBJ1-3, with TRBD1 matching 8 bases. Germline V lookup: CDR1 SGHTA, CDR2 FQGNSA. The J segment lost 5 bases and the V segment lost 4 bases, leaving 10 bases of the junction unmatched. This CDR3 spans 16 amino acids. The CDR3 is CASSSSRGLTRNTIYF. The CDR3 DNA reads TGTGCCAGCAGCTCCAGCAGGGGGCTCACCAGAAACACCATATATTTT.

The gene calls are TRBV11-2 and TRBJ1-6; 7 bases map to TRBD1. CDR1 is SGHAT, CDR2 FQNNGV, per germline. This CDR3 is built from 15 residues. With V trimmed by 7 bases and J by 9 bases, 12 bases remained unmatched. The DNA for the CDR3 is TGTGCCAGCAACACAGGGGATAGGCCAGGTTCACCCCTCCACTTT. Amino acid sequence: CASNTGDRPGSPLHF.

The chain links TRBV7-8 to TRBJ2-1; 7 nucleotides match TRBD1. CDR1 and CDR2 (germline): SGHVS, FQNEAQ. The CDR3 runs to 18 residues. Trimming took 4 bases from V and 0 from J; bases not matched to a gene: 12. CDR3 sequence reads: CASSYGQAGPSSYNEQFF. In DNA, the CDR3 is TGTGCCAGCAGCTACGGACAGGCGGGTCCCTCCTCCTACAATGAGCAGTTCTTC.

The sample holds a few counts of this clone. The rearrangement uses TRBV29-1 and TRBJ1-2; D might be TRBD1 (5 bases). CDR1 and CDR2 from the germline V gene are SQVTM and ANQGSEA. Trimming cost V 6 bases and J 2 bases, with 19 bases left between them. CDR3 length equals 15 residues. The CDR3 DNA follows: TGCAGCGTGGGAGGAGGGGACTCCCTAAACTATGGCTACACCTTC. This encodes CSVGGGDSLNYGYTF.

The V call is TRBV6-1, the J call TRBJ1-5, with D unclear. The CDR3 has 15 residues. Trimming stripped 5 bases from V and 0 bases from J, with 11 bases between. The germline V gene encodes CDR1 MNHNS and CDR2 SASEGT. Written as DNA, the CDR3 is TGTGCCAGCAGTAAGCCCGATTATAGCAATCAGCCCCAGCATTTT. Translating it yields CASSKPDYSNQPQHF.

The chain links TRBV6-5 to TRBJ1-1, with 7 bases identical to TRBD1. Losses at the gene ends were 5 bases for V and 0 bases for J; bases not matched to a gene: 3. Germline CDR1 and CDR2: MNHEY and SVGAGI. The CDR3 runs to 14 residues. The CDR3 spells CASSPTGLNTEAFF. Written as DNA, the CDR3 is TGTGCCAGCAGTCCGACAGGGTTGAACACTGAAGCTTTCTTT.

The J gene is TRBJ1-4, the V gene TRBV6-5; 9 nucleotides match TRBD1. The germline V gene encodes CDR1 MNHEY and CDR2 SVGAGI. The CDR3 totals 16 residues. Trimming removed 0 bases from V and 3 bases from J; junction bases left unmatched: 2. The CDR3 loop is CASSYSRQGANEKLFF. The CDR3 DNA reads as TGTGCCAGCAGTTACTCTCGACAGGGGGCTAATGAAAAACTGTTTTTT.

The chain employs TRBV19 and TRBJ1-4; D may be TRBD1 (5 bases). The CDR3 has 14 amino acids. V gave up 6 bases and J gave up 0 bases, with 8 bases separating them. The germline V gene has CDR1 LNHDA and CDR2 SQIVND (reference sequence). The CDR3 nucleotides are TGTGCCAGTAGGCCGACAGCAACTAATGAAAAACTGTTTTTT. Translated: CASRPTATNEKLFF.

The CDR3 loop reads CASSPDRGNSPLHF. CDR3 nucleotide sequence: TGTGCCAGCTCACCGGACAGGGGAAATTCACCCCTCCACTTT. The chain has TRBV18 and TRBJ1-6; 9 bases align to TRBD1. This CDR3 has 14 residues. Per the germline V gene, CDR1 is KGHSH and CDR2 is LQKENI. V dropped 3 bases and J dropped 7; count of bases not matched to a gene: 1.

The chain recombines TRBV29-1 with TRBJ2-7; 9 bases line up with TRBD1. The CDR3 runs to 14 residues. V lost 6 bases to trimming and J lost 2 bases; unmatched junction nucleotides: 8. CDR1 is SQVTM and CDR2 is ANQGSEA in the germline V gene. CDR3 loop: CSVHRGRGTYEQYF. In DNA form, the CDR3 reads TGCAGCGTACACAGGGGGCGAGGGACCTACGAGCAGTACTTC.

This clone was found once. V is TRBV2 and J is TRBJ2-7, with D possibly matching TRBD2 (6 bases). Looked up from germline, CDR1 is SNHLY and CDR2 is FYNNEI. CDR3 length equals 14 residues. Trimming took off 8 bases at V and 5 bases at J, with 19 bases between the two ends. For the CDR3, the DNA is TGTGCCAGCGGGGGGTCAGGAGGGATCCACGAGCAGTACTTC. The encoded protein is CASGGSGGIHEQYF.

The rearrangement joins TRBV2 to TRBJ1-2, with unresolved D. Trimming removed 3 bases at V and 5 bases at J, with 16 bases between. The CDR3 runs 15 residues. Germline values: CDR1 SNHLY, CDR2 FYNNEI. CDR3 protein: CASSDLLTSSYGYTF. The CDR3 DNA reads TGTGCCAGCAGTGACCTTCTGACATCGTCTTATGGCTACACCTTC.

This clone appeared a single time. J is TRBJ2-7 and V is TRBV19; tentatively, D is TRBD2 (5 bases). Germline-derived CDR1 and CDR2 are LNHDA and SQIVND (reference sequence). CDR3 length: 14 residues. The V and J ends lost 5 bases and 7 bases respectively, with 18 bases between them. CDR3 protein: CASSPTLGREEQYF. The CDR3, as DNA: TGTGCCAGTAGTCCGACACTAGGAAGGGAGGAGCAGTACTTC. Variable domain in full (rest from reference TRBV19 and TRBJ2-7): DGGITQSPKYLFRKEGQNVTLSCEQNLNHDAMYWYRQDPGQGLRLIYYSQIVNDFQKGDIAEGYSVSREKKESFPLTVTSAQKNPTAFYLCASSPTLGREEQYFGPGTRLTVT.

The genes are TRBV6-5 and TRBJ1-2, with D possibly matching TRBD1 (5 bases). Trimming took 6 bases from V and 1 from J, leaving 9 bases between them. The CDR3 consists of 13 residues. Germline loops: CDR1 MNHEY, CDR2 SVGAGI. DNA of the CDR3: TGTGCCAGCAGGACACAGGTTAACTATGGCTACACCTTC. This translates into CASRTQVNYGYTF.

With respect to this clone: In the same sample, other DNA sequences code for this CDR3. The rearrangement joins TRBV10-3 to TRBJ2-7; maybe TRBD2 (6 bases). This CDR3 spans 12 amino acids. V lost 3 bases, J lost 5 bases, and 8 bases lay in between. Germline V gives CDR1 ENHRY, CDR2 SYGVKD. CDR3 nucleotides: TGTGCCATCAGTGACGGAGGGGACGAGCAGTACTTC. As protein: CAISDGGDEQYF.

Points on this clone: At one boundary the junction diverges from the germline segment, which might be a read error. This sequence joins TRBV7-9 and TRBJ1-2; the D is unclear. The CDR3 spans 12 residues. The germline gives CDR1 SEHNR, CDR2 FQNEAQ (reference sequence). CDR3 loop: CSSSLGLDGYTF. The CDR3, as DNA: TGTTCCAGCAGCTTAGGGTTAGATGGCTACACCTTC. Based on the CDR3 plus reference TRBV7-9 and TRBJ1-2, the full variable domain is DTGVSQNPRHKITKRGQNVTFRCDPISEHNRLYWYRQTLGQGPEFLTYFQNEAQLEKSRLLSDRFSAERPKGSFSTLEIQRTEQGDSAMYLCSSSLGLDGYTFGSGTRLTVV.

J is TRBJ2-7 and V is TRBV6-5, with 10 bases aligning to TRBD2. Germline CDR1 is MNHEY and CDR2 is SVGAGI. The CDR3 loop spans 15 amino acids. Unmatched junction bases numbered 5, after V lost 6 bases and J lost 0 bases. CDR3 sequence: CASSRRTSGSYEQYF. The DNA of the CDR3 is TGTGCCAGCAGCCGTCGGACTAGCGGCTCCTACGAGCAGTACTTC.

V usage is TRBV9 and J usage is TRBJ2-5; TRBD1 is a possible D gene (8 bases). The V end lost 3 bases, the J end lost 7 bases, and 16 bases lay between the germline ends. Germline CDR1 is SGDLS and CDR2 is YYNGEE. This CDR3 region has 14 residues. CDR3 loop: CASSGTGGDLTQYF. CDR3 coding DNA: TGTGCCAGCAGCGGAACAGGGGGGGACCTGACCCAGTACTTC.

This chain links TRBV6-6 with TRBJ2-5, with 8 bases aligning to TRBD2. The CDR3 runs to 16 residues. J gave up 0 bases and V 0 bases, and 3 bases lay outside the gene matches. Germline CDR1 reads MNHNY; CDR2 reads SVGAGI (reference sequence). The CDR3 loop is CASSYSGRGDQETQYF. The DNA of the CDR3 is TGTGCCAGCAGTTACTCGGGGCGGGGGGACCAAGAGACCCAGTACTTC.

The chain combines TRBV11-3 with TRBJ2-1; D remains ambiguous. Trimming pared 3 bases from V and 8 bases from J, leaving 8 bases between. CDR3 length: 12 amino acids. The germline V gene encodes CDR1 SGHNT and CDR2 YENEEA. The CDR3 DNA reads TGTGCCAGCAGCTTCTGGCCAGATGAGCAGTTCTTC. Protein product: CASSFWPDEQFF.

The gene calls are TRBV7-2 and TRBJ1-5, with a possible D match to TRBD1 (5 bases). Trimming left V 5 bases short and J 6 bases short, with 8 bases between. This CDR3 comprises 12 residues. CDR1 is SGHTA, CDR2 FQGNSA, per germline. CDR3 residues: CASSGGGQPQHF. The CDR3 DNA reads as TGTGCCAGCAGCGGGGGGGGTCAGCCCCAGCATTTT.

The chain employs TRBV15 and TRBJ2-7; the D is unclear. The length of the CDR3 is 13 residues. The germline CDR1 and CDR2 sequences are LNHNV and YYDKDF (reference sequence). V shed 2 bases and J shed 5 bases, with 10 bases lying between them. The CDR3 bases are TGTGCCACCAGCAGACCCCCGGGTGACGAGCAGTACTTC. Residues: CATSRPPGDEQYF.

This rearrangement joins TRBV5-6 to TRBJ1-3, with a weak D call TRBD1 (5 bases). V lost 2 bases and J 2 bases, leaving 8 bases between the germline ends. This CDR3 comprises 14 residues. Germline V gene lookup returns CDR1 SGHDT and CDR2 YYEEEE. CDR3 nucleotide sequence: TGTGCCAGCAGCTTTGGGGGGACTGGAAACACCATATATTTT. Its translation: CASSFGGTGNTIYF.